A selection of T cell receptor beta chains follows, all from one sample in a study. MiXCR was run by TCRdb on the RT-PCR reads, yielding one entry per CDR3 protein. The data hold about 680,000 distinct CDR3 sequences, with 13% to 15% observed a single time. The sequenced sample consisted of memory CD4+ T cells from blood. Receptors were obtained from a female donor in good health, serving as a healthy control. Both conserved end residues are trimmed from each CDR3. Clone size is not always given. Where it is, it says once, few, many or a class for expanded clones.

CDR3 length: 15; clone size: -; V gene: TRBV27; CDR3 protein: ASSSPYLAGAPDTQY
CDR3 length: 9; clone size: -; V gene: TRBV20-1; CDR3 protein: SASAEDEQF
CDR3 length: 13; clone size: -; V gene: TRBV24-1; CDR3 protein: ATSDIAGGNNEQF
CDR3 length: 11; clone size: many; V gene: TRBV18; CDR3 protein: ASSPVGDTEAF
CDR3 length: 10; clone size: few; V gene: TRBV11-2; CDR3 protein: ASSLGPNEQF
CDR3 length: 11; clone size: many; V gene: TRBV20-1; CDR3 protein: SATEDSYNEQF
CDR3 length: 10; clone size: few; V gene: TRBV6-6; CDR3 protein: ASSLSPGEQY
CDR3 length: 12; clone size: few; V gene: TRBV9; CDR3 protein: ASRVGLATDTQY
CDR3 length: 13; clone size: many; V gene: TRBV6-2/TRBV6-3; CDR3 protein: ASRRTALNTGELF
CDR3 length: 12; clone size: -; V gene: TRBV7-3; CDR3 protein: ASSLTFRDTEAF
CDR3 length: 11; clone size: many; V gene: TRBV5-1; CDR3 protein: ASSLQGQDTQY
CDR3 length: 13; clone size: many; V gene: TRBV5-1; CDR3 protein: ASSLVASQNSPLH
CDR3 length: 10; clone size: few; V gene: TRBV9; CDR3 protein: ASGREHGELF
CDR3 length: 13; clone size: -; V gene: TRBV5-1; CDR3 protein: ASSLSTGDANIQY
CDR3 length: 13; clone size: -; V gene: TRBV9; CDR3 protein: ASSSQGGGVNEQY
CDR3 length: 9; clone size: many; V gene: TRBV7-3; CDR3 protein: ASSAGGELF
CDR3 length: 13; clone size: -; V gene: TRBV20-1; CDR3 protein: SATQGGGISCEQY
CDR3 length: 13; clone size: -; V gene: TRBV6-2/TRBV6-3; CDR3 protein: ASSPGVAFGNIQY
CDR3 length: 15; clone size: many; V gene: TRBV4-2; CDR3 protein: ASSQDSTAASGDEQY
CDR3 length: 14; clone size: -; V gene: TRBV20-1; CDR3 protein: SARPMGLAGLYEQY
CDR3 length: 15; clone size: -; V gene: TRBV20-1; CDR3 protein: SARDVSGGALTGELF
CDR3 length: 14; clone size: -; V gene: TRBV7-2; CDR3 protein: ASSLTGGAYNYGYT
CDR3 length: 12; clone size: -; V gene: TRBV20-1; CDR3 protein: SARPLSGAYEQY
CDR3 length: 12; clone size: many; V gene: TRBV20-1; CDR3 protein: SARLDFSNQPQH
CDR3 length: 13; clone size: -; V gene: TRBV12-3/TRBV12-4; CDR3 protein: ASTTSGGLYNEQF
CDR3 length: 11; clone size: -; V gene: TRBV7-3; CDR3 protein: ASSHGTLREQY
CDR3 length: 10; clone size: many; V gene: TRBV10-3; CDR3 protein: AIRTGDQPQH
CDR3 length: 11; clone size: many; V gene: TRBV6-6; CDR3 protein: ASSASPAYEQY
CDR3 length: 12; clone size: few; V gene: TRBV6-5; CDR3 protein: ASGSLSSGNTIY
CDR3 length: 12; clone size: -; V gene: TRBV7-6; CDR3 protein: ASSLIARGDIQY
CDR3 length: 13; clone size: few; V gene: TRBV27; CDR3 protein: ASSPVPSVQETQY
CDR3 length: 12; clone size: few; V gene: TRBV15; CDR3 protein: ATSRDVRDTEAF
CDR3 length: 13; clone size: -; V gene: TRBV7-2; CDR3 protein: ASSPGRKWGNEQF
CDR3 length: 12; clone size: many; V gene: TRBV20-1; CDR3 protein: SARGGLGNQPQH
CDR3 length: 12; clone size: -; V gene: TRBV7-2; CDR3 protein: ASTAQGAGYGYT
CDR3 length: 13; clone size: few; V gene: TRBV27; CDR3 protein: ASRLGLAGVGEQF
CDR3 length: 15; clone size: -; V gene: TRBV4-3; CDR3 protein: ASSQGAGTSGGETQY